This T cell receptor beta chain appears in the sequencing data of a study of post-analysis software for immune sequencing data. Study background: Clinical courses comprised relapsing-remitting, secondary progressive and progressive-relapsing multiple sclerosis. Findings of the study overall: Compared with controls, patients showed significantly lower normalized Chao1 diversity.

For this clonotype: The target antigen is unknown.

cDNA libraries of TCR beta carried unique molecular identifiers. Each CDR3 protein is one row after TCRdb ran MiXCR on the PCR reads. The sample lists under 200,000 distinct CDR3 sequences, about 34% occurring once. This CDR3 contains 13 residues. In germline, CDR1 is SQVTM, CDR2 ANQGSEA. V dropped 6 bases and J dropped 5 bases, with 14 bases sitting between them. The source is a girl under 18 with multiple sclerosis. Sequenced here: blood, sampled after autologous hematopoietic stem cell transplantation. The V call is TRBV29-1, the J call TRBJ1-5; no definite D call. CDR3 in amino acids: CSVVAGGDQPQHF. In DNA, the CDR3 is TGCAGCGTGGTAGCGGGCGGGGATCAGCCCCAGCATTTT.